This TCR beta chain was obtained from a study of CD8+CD57+ T cells in acquired aplastic anemia. For the study at large: Average DNA yield from sorted CD4+ and CD8+ cells was approximately 3 ug.

Germline V CDR1 and CDR2: SGHTS, YDEGEE. J lost 6 bases, V lost 5 bases, and 6 bases had no gene match. The CDR3 loop spans 13 amino acids. TCR beta VDJ combinations and CDR3 sequences were profiled from genomic DNA. Via MiXCR, TCRdb re-called the reads, giving one row per CDR3 protein. Here the sample spans about 210,000 distinct CDR3 sequences, about 37% being singletons. This clonotype was detected ten times or more. The rearrangement links TRBV5-8 to TRBJ1-2; 8 bases map to TRBD1. This TCR was recovered from a human donor in good health, serving as a control. The specimen sequenced was sorted CD4+, CD8+, or CD8+CD57+ T cells (not recorded which) from PBMCs. CDR3 sequence: CASSKDREDGYTF. Written as DNA, the CDR3 is TGTGCCAGCAGTAAGGACAGGGAGGATGGCTACACCTTC.